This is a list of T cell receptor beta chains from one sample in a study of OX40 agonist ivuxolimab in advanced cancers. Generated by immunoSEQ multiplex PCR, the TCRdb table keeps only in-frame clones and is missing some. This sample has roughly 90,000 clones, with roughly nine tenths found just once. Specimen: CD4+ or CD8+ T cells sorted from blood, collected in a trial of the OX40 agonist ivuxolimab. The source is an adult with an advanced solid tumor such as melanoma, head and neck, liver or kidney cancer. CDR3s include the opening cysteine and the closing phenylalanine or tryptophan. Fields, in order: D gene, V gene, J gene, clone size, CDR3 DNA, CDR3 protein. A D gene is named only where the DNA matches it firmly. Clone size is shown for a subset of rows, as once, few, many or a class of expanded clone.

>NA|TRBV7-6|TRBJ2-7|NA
TGTGCCAGCAGCTTGTCTAGCGAGGACGAGCAGTACTTC
CASSLSSEDEQYF
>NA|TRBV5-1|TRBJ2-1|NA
TGCGCCAGCAGCTTATCATCCTACAATGAGCAGTTCTTC
CASSLSSYNEQFF
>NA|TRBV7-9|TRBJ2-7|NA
TGTGCCAGCAGCCTGTTAGGGTTCTACGAGCAGTACTTC
CASSLLGFYEQYF
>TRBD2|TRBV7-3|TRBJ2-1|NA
TGTGCCAGCAGCTTAGGACTAGGTAACTACAATGAGCAGTTCTTC
CASSLGLGNYNEQFF
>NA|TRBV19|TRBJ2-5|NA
TGTGCCAGTAGTATAATTAGGGGATTCCAAGAGACCCAGTACTTC
CASSIIRGFQETQYF
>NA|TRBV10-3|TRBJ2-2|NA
TGTGCCATCAGTGAGCTGAGGCTAGCAGGAAATGTCGGGGAGCTGTTTTTT
CAISELRLAGNVGELFF
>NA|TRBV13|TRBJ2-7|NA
TGTGCCAGCAGCTCCGGGACGGTCGGCTACGAGCAGTACTTC
CASSSGTVGYEQYF
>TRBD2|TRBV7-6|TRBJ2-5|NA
TGTGCCAGCGGCGGGAGGGGGGAGACCCAGTACTTC
CASGGRGETQYF
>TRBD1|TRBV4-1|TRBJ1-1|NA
TGCGCCAGCAGCCAATACAGGGGAGGGAACACTGAAGCTTTCTTT
CASSQYRGGNTEAFF
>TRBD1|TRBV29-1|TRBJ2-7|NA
TGCAGCGTAGGGACAGGGAGTTTCTACGAGCAGTACTTC
CSVGTGSFYEQYF
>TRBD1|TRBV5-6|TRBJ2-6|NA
TGTGCCAGCAGCTTGCAGGGGGACCCCTCTGGGGCCAACGTCCTGACTTTC
CASSLQGDPSGANVLTF
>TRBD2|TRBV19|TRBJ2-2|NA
TGTGCCAGTAGTCCCGGACTAGTTAGCGGGGAGCTGTTTTTT
CASSPGLVSGELFF
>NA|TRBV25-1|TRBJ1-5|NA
TGTGCCAGCAGTGAAGGGCCATGGAATCAGCCCCAGCATTTT
CASSEGPWNQPQHF
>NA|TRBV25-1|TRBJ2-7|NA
TGTGCCAGCAGCACAGAGTTATCCTACGAGCAGTACTTC
CASSTELSYEQYF
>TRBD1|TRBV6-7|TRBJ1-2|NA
TGTGCCAGCAGTTACCCACCCGAGCCGCCCCAGGGGGATGGCTACACCTTC
CASSYPPEPPQGDGYTF
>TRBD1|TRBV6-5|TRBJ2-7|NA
TGTGCCAGCAGGATTAACAGGGGATTGAGGTACGAGCAGTACTTC
CASRINRGLRYEQYF
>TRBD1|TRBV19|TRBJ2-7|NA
TGTGCCAGTAGTCCGTTACAGGGGACGAACGAGCAGTACTTC
CASSPLQGTNEQYF
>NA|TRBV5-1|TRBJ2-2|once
TGCGCCAGCAGCCCCGGGACAACGCGTACGGAGCTGTTTTTT
CASSPGTTRTELFF
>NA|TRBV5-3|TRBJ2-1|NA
TGTGCCAGAAGCTTTAAAGACAGGCTATGGATCTACAATGAGCAGTTCTTC
CARSFKDRLWIYNEQFF
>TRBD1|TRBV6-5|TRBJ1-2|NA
TGTGCCAGCAGAAGGACAGGGACCGGCGGGGGCTACACCTTC
CASRRTGTGGGYTF
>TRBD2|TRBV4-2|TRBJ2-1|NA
TGTGCCAGCAGCCGCCCTGGACTAGCGGGATTAGTTGCGTTCTTC
CASSRPGLAGLVAFF
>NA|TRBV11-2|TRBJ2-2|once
TGTGCCAGCAGCTTCCAGGGTTTGGCCGGGGAGCTGTTTTTT
CASSFQGLAGELFF
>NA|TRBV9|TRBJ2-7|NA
TGTGCCAGCAGTCAGTGGGGAAGCGACGAGCAGTACTTC
CASSQWGSDEQYF
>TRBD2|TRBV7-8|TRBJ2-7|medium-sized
TGTGCCAGCAGCTTAGCTACGGGACTAGCGGCTAGCTCCTACGAGCAGTACTTC
CASSLATGLAASSYEQYF
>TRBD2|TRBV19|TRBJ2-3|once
TGTGCCAGTAGTATAGGGGGGGGACTAGCGGGAGCAGATACGCAGTATTTT
CASSIGGGLAGADTQYF
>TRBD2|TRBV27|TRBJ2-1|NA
TGTGCCAGCAGTGAGACTAGCCGGGATGAGCAGTTCTTC
CASSETSRDEQFF
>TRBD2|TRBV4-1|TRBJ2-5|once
TGCGCCAGCAGCCATAGCCCGGGACTAGGGGAGACCCAGTACTTC
CASSHSPGLGETQYF
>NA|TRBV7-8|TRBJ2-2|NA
TGTGCCAGCAGCCGACCGACCAGGGTTGACACCGGGGAGCTGTTTTTT
CASSRPTRVDTGELFF
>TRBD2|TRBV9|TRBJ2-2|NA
TGTGCCAGCAGCCCCAGCGGGGCCGGGGAGCTGTTTTTT
CASSPSGAGELFF
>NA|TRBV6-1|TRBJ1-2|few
TGTGCCAGCAGGAACAGGGCTGGCTATGGCTACACCTTC
CASRNRAGYGYTF
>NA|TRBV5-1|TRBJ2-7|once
TGCGCCAGCAGCTTGGACGGGCGGCCCTACGAGCAGTACTTC
CASSLDGRPYEQYF
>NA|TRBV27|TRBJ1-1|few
TGTGCCAGCAGTTTCTCCCCAGAGGGTGTTGAAGCTTTCTTT
CASSFSPEGVEAFF
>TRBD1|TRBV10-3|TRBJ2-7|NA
TGTGCCATCAGCGAGTCGGACAGGGGCACCTACGAGCAGTACTTC
CAISESDRGTYEQYF
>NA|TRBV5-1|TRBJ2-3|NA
TGCGCCAGCAGCTTTGCCTCTACGAGCGCAGATACGCAGTATTTT
CASSFASTSADTQYF
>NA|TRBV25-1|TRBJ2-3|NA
TGTGCCAGCAGTGAAGTGGGACTCACAGATACGCAGTATTTT
CASSEVGLTDTQYF
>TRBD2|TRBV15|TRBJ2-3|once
TGTGCCACCAGCAGAGATGCGGGAGGGCCCACAGATACGCAGTATTTT
CATSRDAGGPTDTQYF
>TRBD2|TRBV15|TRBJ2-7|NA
TGTGCCACCAGCAGCCTGACTAGCGGCTCCTACGAGCAGTACTTC
CATSSLTSGSYEQYF
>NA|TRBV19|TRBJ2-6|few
TGTGCCAGTAGTGCGTTACTAGGGACTGGGGCCAACGTCCTGACTTTC
CASSALLGTGANVLTF
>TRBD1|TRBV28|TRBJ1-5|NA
TGTGCCAGCAGCATCACAGGGGGCCAACAGCCCCAGCATTTT
CASSITGGQQPQHF
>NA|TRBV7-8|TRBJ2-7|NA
TGTGCCAGCAGTTACCGCGGGACATACGAGCAGTACTTC
CASSYRGTYEQYF
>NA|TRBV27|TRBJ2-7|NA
TGTGCCAGCAGTTTCTCCTACGAGCAGTACTTC
CASSFSYEQYF
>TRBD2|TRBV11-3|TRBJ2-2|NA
TGTGCCAGCAGCTTACGGACGGGAGGGGGAACCGGGGAGCTGTTTTTT
CASSLRTGGGTGELFF
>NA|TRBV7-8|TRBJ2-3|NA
TGTGCCAGCAGCTTACCCCCAGGTAGCACAGATACGCAGTATTTT
CASSLPPGSTDTQYF
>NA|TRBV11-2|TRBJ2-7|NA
TGTGCCAGCAGCTTTGACAGTTTGGCATCCTACGAGCAGTACTTC
CASSFDSLASYEQYF
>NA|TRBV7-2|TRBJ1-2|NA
TGTGCCAGCAGCACTGGACGCCGTACTAACTATGGCTACACCTTC
CASSTGRRTNYGYTF
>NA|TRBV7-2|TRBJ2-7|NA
TGTGCCAGCAGCTTTCGCAGGCTCACCGAGCAGTACTTC
CASSFRRLTEQYF
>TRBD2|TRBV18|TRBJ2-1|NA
TGTGCCAGCTCCCCCGCCGGACTAGCGGTCAACAATGAGCAGTTCTTC
CASSPAGLAVNNEQFF
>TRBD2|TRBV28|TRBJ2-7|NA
TGTGCCAGCAGTTTAACTAGCGGTTACGAGCAGTACTTC
CASSLTSGYEQYF
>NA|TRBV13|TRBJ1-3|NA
TGTGCCAGCAGTCGCTACCCGTCGACATCTGGAAACACCATATATTTT
CASSRYPSTSGNTIYF
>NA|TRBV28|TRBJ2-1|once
TGTGCCAGCAGCCCCCAGGGACTCATCTACAATGAGCAGTTCTTC
CASSPQGLIYNEQFF
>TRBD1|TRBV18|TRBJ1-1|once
TGTGCCAGCTCACCACCGAGGACAGGGGCCGATCGCTGGAACACTGAAGCTTTCTTT
CASSPPRTGADRWNTEAFF
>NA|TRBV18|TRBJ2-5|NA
TGTGCCAGCTCACCCAAAGAGACCCAGTACTTC
CASSPKETQYF
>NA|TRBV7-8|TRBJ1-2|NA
TGTGCCAGCAGCTCAGCCAGGGGCCGGATTGAGGGCTACACCTTC
CASSSARGRIEGYTF
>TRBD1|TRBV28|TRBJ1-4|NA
TGTGCCAGCAACCAACTACGAGGGACAGGCGAAAAACTGTTTTTT
CASNQLRGTGEKLFF
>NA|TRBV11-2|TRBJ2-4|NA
TGTGCCAGCAGCTTAATTCTAGCCAAAAACATTCAGTACTTC
CASSLILAKNIQYF
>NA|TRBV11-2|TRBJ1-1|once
TGTGCCAGCAGCTTAGAACTCGCTTCTGAAGCTTTCTTT
CASSLELASEAFF
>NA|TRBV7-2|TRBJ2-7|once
TGTGCCAGCAGCTTAGGAGCCTCGGCCTACGAGCAGTACTTC
CASSLGASAYEQYF
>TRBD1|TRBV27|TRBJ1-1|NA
TGTGCCAGCAGTCCTTGGACAGGACCGAACACTGAAGCTTTCTTT
CASSPWTGPNTEAFF
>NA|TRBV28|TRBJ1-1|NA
TGTGCCAGCAGTCTTTCGGGGGGAACGGCTGAAGCTTTCTTT
CASSLSGGTAEAFF
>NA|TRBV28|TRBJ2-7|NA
TGTGCCAGCCAACTATGGAGCTCCTACGAGCAGTACTTC
CASQLWSSYEQYF